Presented here are 8 T cell receptor beta chains from one specimen sequenced in a study of T cells in tumors and immune-related adverse events. Clones were sequenced by immunoSEQ multiplex PCR, and TCRdb holds only the in-frame ones, with some missing. The table records fewer than 25,000 clones, 85% to 95% of them present only once. This specimen was lymph node tissue, taken from a patient treated with anti-PD-1 therapy. The receptors come from a female donor with metastatic renal cell carcinoma.

J is TRBJ2-3 and V is TRBV5-1, with D uncertain. The germline gives CDR1 SGHRS, CDR2 YFSETQ. This CDR3 contains 13 residues. Trimming stripped 1 base from V and 0 bases from J, with 3 bases between. The CDR3 here is CASSLKSTDTQYF. The CDR3 region has the DNA TGCGCCAGCAGCTTGAAGAGCACAGATACGCAGTATTTT.

This chain connects TRBV27 to TRBJ2-3; D ambiguous. The CDR3 loop spans 16 amino acids. The germline V gene has CDR1 MNHEY and CDR2 SMNVEV (reference sequence). The V end lost 7 bases, the J end lost 1 base, and 18 bases lay between the germline ends. The DNA for the CDR3 is TGTGCCAGCACCCCCGCAGGCCGGTGGGGCACAGATACGCAGTATTTT. It is translated as CASTPAGRWGTDTQYF.

V gene TRBV21-1 combines with J gene TRBJ2-1; TRBD2, the table's D call, was not compared with the DNA. TRBV21-1 is reported as a pseudogene. The CDR3 sequence is 13 residues long. CDR3 residues: CARGGGCRDEQFF. CDR3 DNA: TGTGCCAGGGGCGGGGGGTGTAGAGATGAGCAGTTCTTC.

The V and J genes are TRBV2 and TRBJ2-2; D might be TRBD1 (5 bases). Trimming left V 2 bases short and J 7 bases short, with 8 bases between. The CDR3 extends over 13 amino acids. Per germline, CDR1 SNHLY and CDR2 FYNNEI. CDR3 protein: CASSEQGVGELFF. The CDR3 region has the DNA TGTGCCAGCAGTGAACAGGGTGTCGGGGAGCTGTTTTTT.

The chain uses TRBV7-9 and TRBJ1-6; TRBD1 is a possible D gene (5 bases). Germline V lookup: CDR1 SEHNR, CDR2 FQNEAQ (reference sequence). This CDR3 contains 15 residues. V was cut by 5 bases and J by 9 bases, with 17 bases left in between. CDR3 region: CASSHPGLRGSPLHF. The CDR3 DNA is TGTGCCAGCAGCCATCCGGGACTCCGGGGTTCACCCCTCCACTTT.

A few counts support this clone. The chain couples TRBV7-9 to TRBJ1-4; unclear D gene. The germline V and J ends were trimmed by 3 bases and 0 bases, with 5 bases remaining between them. CDR3 size: 14 residues. Germline values: CDR1 SEHNR, CDR2 FQNEAQ (reference sequence). The CDR3 loop reads CASSFGSTNEKLFF. The CDR3, as DNA: TGTGCCAGCAGCTTTGGTTCAACTAATGAAAAACTGTTTTTT.

This rearrangement joins TRBV2 to TRBJ1-5; perhaps TRBD1 as D (6 bases). The CDR3 spans 13 residues. Germline V lookup: CDR1 SNHLY, CDR2 FYNNEI. Between the trimmed V and J ends, which lost 7 bases and 3 bases, there was a span of 10 bases. The CDR3 loop reads CASTRQDNQPQHF. The CDR3 nucleotides read TGTGCCAGCACTAGACAGGACAATCAGCCCCAGCATTTT.

On this clone itself: A read error may produce the germline difference seen at one junction end. CDR3 nucleotides: TGTGCTAGCAGCCATGGTAGCGGGGGGCAGTTCTTC. This sequence encodes CASSHGSGGQFF. The gene calls are TRBV6-1 and TRBJ2-1; TRBD2 matches at 9 bases. The germline gives CDR1 MNHNS, CDR2 SASEGT. This CDR3 is built from 12 residues.